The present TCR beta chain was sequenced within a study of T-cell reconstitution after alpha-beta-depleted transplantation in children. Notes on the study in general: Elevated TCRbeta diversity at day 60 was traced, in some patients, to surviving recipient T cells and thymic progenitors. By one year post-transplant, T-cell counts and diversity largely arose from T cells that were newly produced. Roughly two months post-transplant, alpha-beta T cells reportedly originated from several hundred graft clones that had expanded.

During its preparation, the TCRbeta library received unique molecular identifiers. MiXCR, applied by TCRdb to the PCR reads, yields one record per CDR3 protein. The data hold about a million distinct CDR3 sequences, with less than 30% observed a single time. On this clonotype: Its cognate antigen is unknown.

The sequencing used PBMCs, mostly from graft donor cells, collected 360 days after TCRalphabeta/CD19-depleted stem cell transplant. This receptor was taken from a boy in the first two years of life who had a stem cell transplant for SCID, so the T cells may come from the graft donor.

The CDR3 is CASNRDTIGKLFF. CDR3 in DNA: TGTGCCAGCAACCGGGACACCATAGGGAAACTGTTTTTT. This sequence joins TRBV28 and TRBJ2-2; perhaps TRBD1 as D (6 bases). Germline CDR1 is MDHEN and CDR2 is SYDVKM. The ends were cut back, 7 bases at V and 14 bases at J, with 20 bases in the middle. This CDR3 region has 13 residues.